The 28 T cell receptor beta chains listed next were all sequenced from one sample in a study of blood T cell repertoires in COVID-19. Using immunoSEQ multiplex PCR, the repertoire was profiled, and TCRdb retains in-frame clones only, with some absent. The table shows about 230,000 clones, with about 80% occurring only once. The sequenced sample consisted of peripheral blood. These TCRs come from a man in his forties or fifties with active or convalescent COVID-19.

This clone was found a few times. The V gene is TRBV30, the J gene TRBJ1-1; D perhaps matches TRBD1 (6 bases). The CDR3 is 15 amino acids. V was shortened by 2 bases and J by 1 base, with 14 bases between the two germline ends. Germline CDR1 reads GTSNPN; CDR2 reads SVGIG (reference sequence). Here the CDR3 reads CAWSFSGHPNTEAFF. CDR3 nucleotides: TGTGCCTGGAGTTTCTCGGGACACCCGAACACTGAAGCTTTCTTT. Supplemented by reference TRBV30 and TRBJ1-1, the full variable domain reads SQTIHQWPATLVQPVGSPLSLECTVEGTSNPNLYWYRQAAGRGLQLLFYSVGIGQISSEVPQNLSASRPQDRQFILSSKKLLLSDSGFYLCAWSFSGHPNTEAFFGQGTRLTVV.

The gene calls are TRBV28 and TRBJ2-1; 11 bases agree with TRBD1. Germline assignment: CDR1 MDHEN and CDR2 SYDVKM. CDR3 length: 14 residues. Trimming removed 6 bases from V and 8 bases from J; junction bases left unmatched: 6. The CDR3 coding sequence is TGTGCCAGCAGGCGGACAGGGGGCAGGGATGAGCAGTTCTTC. Translation: CASRRTGGRDEQFF.

J is TRBJ2-1 and V is TRBV5-1, with 12 nucleotides matching TRBD2. This CDR3 is built from 17 residues. V was clipped by 0 bases and J by 8 bases; unmatched bases: 9. Germline CDR1 SGHRS, CDR2 YFSETQ. The CDR3 nucleotides are TGCGCCAGCAGCTTGGCGAAGTCTAGCGGGGGGGCAGATGAGCAGTTCTTC. This codes for CASSLAKSSGGADEQFF.

V and J are TRBV7-2 and TRBJ2-7; TRBD1 is a possible D gene (6 bases). V gave up 5 bases and J gave up 2 bases, with 16 bases separating them. Germline CDR1 SGHTA, CDR2 FQGNSA. CDR3 length: 15 residues. DNA of the CDR3: TGTGCCAGCAGCAAAGGGACATCCTCGGCCTACGAGCAGTACTTC. It translates to CASSKGTSSAYEQYF.

This clone was found once. The chain couples TRBV21-1 to TRBJ1-5; TRBD1 is taken as the D call from the table, unchecked against the DNA. TRBV21-1 has pseudogene status. The length of the CDR3 is 15 residues. The CDR3, as DNA: TGTGCCAGCAGCAAAGTACAGGCCATCAATCAGCCCCAGCATTTT. This encodes CASSKVQAINQPQHF.

The chain employs TRBV5-6 and TRBJ1-3; D gene unclear. The CDR3 is 15 amino acids. The germline gives CDR1 SGHDT, CDR2 YYEEEE. The V end lost 2 bases, the J end lost 2 bases, and 11 bases lay between the germline ends. The CDR3 nucleotides read TGTGCCAGCAGCTTAAGCGGCATTCCTGGAAACACCATATATTTT. This sequence encodes CASSLSGIPGNTIYF.

V and J are TRBV27 and TRBJ2-7; perhaps TRBD2 as D (7 bases). The CDR3 runs 15 residues. Germline V gene sequence: CDR1 MNHEY, CDR2 SMNVEV (reference sequence). Trimming took off 2 bases at V and 0 bases at J, with 11 bases between the two ends. The CDR3, as DNA: TGTGCCAGCAGTTTAGAGGGGGGGAACTCCTACGAGCAGTACTTC. Protein sequence: CASSLEGGNSYEQYF.

The chain recombines TRBV5-4 with TRBJ1-6, with D possibly matching TRBD1 (5 bases). Between the trimmed V and J ends, which lost 4 bases and 7 bases, there was a span of 15 bases. The CDR3 contains 15 residues. Germline CDR1 is SGHNT and CDR2 is YYREEE (reference sequence). For the CDR3, the DNA is TGTGCCAGCAGCGATGGGGGAGGGGAAAATTCACCCCTCCACTTT. Translation: CASSDGGGENSPLHF.

This clone appeared a few times. The chain uses TRBV19 and TRBJ1-2, with a weak D call TRBD1 (6 bases). The V gene's germline CDR1 is LNHDA and CDR2 SQIVND (reference sequence). The V gene lost 4 bases and the J gene lost 13 bases, with 19 bases spanning the gap. The CDR3 spans 13 residues. CDR3 residues: CASSTDRSSLLTF. CDR3 DNA sequence: TGTGCCAGTAGTACAGACAGGTCCTCCCTTCTCACCTTC.

This clone was found a few times. J is TRBJ1-3 and V is TRBV4-2, with 8 bases that match TRBD1. In germline, CDR1 is LGHNA, CDR2 YNFKEQ. This CDR3 region has 17 residues. J gave up 0 bases and V 4 bases, and 8 bases lay outside the gene matches. This chain's CDR3 is CASSLMTGASSGNTIYF. CDR3 bases: TGTGCCAGCAGCCTAATGACAGGGGCCAGCTCTGGAAACACCATATATTTT.

The rearrangement joins TRBV7-2 to TRBJ2-7, with D maybe TRBD2 (7 bases). The CDR3 has 14 amino acids. The V gene's germline CDR1 is SGHTA and CDR2 FQGNSA. Trimming stripped 2 bases from V and 7 bases from J, with 15 bases between. CDR3 coding DNA: TGTGCCAGCAGCTTATTAATGAGGGGGGGTGAGCAGTACTTC. It codes for CASSLLMRGGEQYF.

The chain combines TRBV29-1 with TRBJ2-3, with D tentatively TRBD1 (6 bases). Trimming took off 7 bases at V and 4 bases at J, with 12 bases between the two ends. In germline, CDR1 is SQVTM, CDR2 ANQGSEA. The CDR3 is 12 residues long. The CDR3 DNA sequence: TGCAGCGCACAGGGTTGGTCAGATACGCAGTATTTT. Encoded protein: CSAQGWSDTQYF.

This chain links TRBV7-7 with TRBJ2-2, with 8 positions matching TRBD1. Germline trimming cut 5 bases from V and 1 base from J; bases unmatched to any gene: 6. This CDR3 is 16 amino acids long. CDR1 is SSHAT, CDR2 FNYEAQ, per germline (reference sequence). CDR3 nucleotides: TGTGCCAGCAGCCTACTCGGGACAGGGAACACCGGGGAGCTGTTTTTT. It encodes CASSLLGTGNTGELFF.

V usage is TRBV6-4 and J usage is TRBJ2-6, with 8 bases aligning to TRBD2. After removal of 3 bases from V and 0 bases from J, the junction contained 7 bases not matched to a gene. Germline V lookup: CDR1 MRHNA, CDR2 SNTAGT. This CDR3 region has 18 residues. The CDR3 is CASSEGGGGLSGANVLTF. In DNA, the CDR3 is TGTGCCAGCAGTGAAGGAGGCGGGGGGCTCTCTGGGGCCAACGTCCTGACTTTC.

This clone was counted between two and nine times. This chain links TRBV30 with TRBJ1-2, with D tentatively TRBD1 (5 bases). The CDR3 loop spans 11 amino acids. V dropped 5 bases and J dropped 8 bases, with 12 bases sitting between them. Germline values: CDR1 GTSNPN, CDR2 SVGIG (reference sequence). The CDR3 loop is CAWQGRGGYTF. The DNA for the CDR3 is TGTGCCTGGCAGGGTAGAGGAGGCTACACCTTC.

This CDR3 is CASSQVSTGELFF. For the CDR3, the DNA is TGCGCCAGCAGCCAGGTCAGCACCGGGGAGCTGTTTTTT. The chain links TRBV4-1 to TRBJ2-2; D call uncertain. This CDR3 contains 13 residues. Germline loops: CDR1 MGHRA, CDR2 YSYEKL. Trimming stripped 3 bases from V and 4 bases from J, with 6 bases between.

The CDR3 loop reads CASSEKGNEQFF. CDR3 sequence (DNA): TGTGCCAGCAGTGAAAAGGGGAATGAGCAGTTCTTC. J is TRBJ2-1 and V is TRBV6-4; tentatively, D is TRBD1 (5 bases). In germline, CDR1 is MRHNA, CDR2 SNTAGT. Trimming removed 3 bases from V and 7 bases from J, with 7 bases in between. This CDR3 spans 12 amino acids.

The rearrangement links TRBV19 to TRBJ1-2; the D gene is possibly TRBD1 (5 bases). Per the germline V gene, CDR1 is LNHDA and CDR2 is SQIVND (reference sequence). The CDR3 length is 14 residues. Trimming took off 2 bases at V and 4 bases at J, with 11 bases between the two ends. The chain's CDR3 is CASSITPDSYGYTF. The CDR3 DNA follows: TGTGCCAGTAGTATAACCCCAGACAGCTATGGCTACACCTTC.

The V gene is TRBV28, the J gene TRBJ1-2; D perhaps matches TRBD1 (5 bases). CDR3 length: 13 residues. Between the trimmed V and J ends, which lost 7 bases and 4 bases, there was a span of 13 bases. CDR1 and CDR2 from the germline V gene are MDHEN and SYDVKM. The CDR3 DNA sequence: TGTGCCAGCACCCCTGGGGGAGGCTATGGCTACACCTTC. Translating it yields CASTPGGGYGYTF.

V usage is TRBV7-2 and J usage is TRBJ2-7; 11 nucleotides agree with TRBD2. Germline-derived CDR1 and CDR2 are SGHTA and FQGNSA. The CDR3 sequence is 15 residues long. With 4 bases clipped from V and 1 base from J, the junction kept 3 bases outside the gene matches. The CDR3 sequence: CASSSLAGGSYEQYF. DNA of the CDR3: TGTGCCAGCAGCTCATTAGCGGGGGGGTCCTACGAGCAGTACTTC.

Only one count was recorded for this clone. The CDR3 sequence is CASSLGQGRNTEAFF. The CDR3 DNA sequence: TGCGCCAGCAGCTTGGGACAGGGGAGGAACACTGAAGCTTTCTTT. The chain uses TRBV5-1 and TRBJ1-1, with 8 bases lining up with TRBD1. The CDR3 is made up of 15 amino acids. The trim removed 0 bases at V and 1 base at J, leaving 2 bases unmatched. Germline CDR1 reads SGHRS; CDR2 reads YFSETQ.

The chain uses TRBV7-6 and TRBJ2-7; D ambiguous. Germline lookup yields CDR1 SGHVS and CDR2 FNYEAQ. The CDR3 has 11 amino acids. Trimming removed 8 bases at V and 1 base at J, with 6 bases between. The CDR3, as DNA: TGTGCCAGCGAACAGTCCTACGAGCAGTACTTC. Its protein product is CASEQSYEQYF.

The chain has TRBV6-6 and TRBJ1-3; D call uncertain. The CDR3 is 14 residues long. Looked up from germline, CDR1 is MNHNY and CDR2 is SVGAGI (reference sequence). The V and J ends lost 0 bases and 4 bases respectively, with 7 bases between them. The CDR3 nucleotides read TGTGCCAGCAGTTACTCGAAACAGGGAAACACCATATATTTT. It codes for CASSYSKQGNTIYF.

This chain joins TRBV30 and TRBJ1-2, with D perhaps matching TRBD1 (6 bases). Germline values: CDR1 GTSNPN, CDR2 SVGIG (reference sequence). This CDR3 contains 14 residues. Trimming pared 4 bases from V and 6 bases from J, leaving 18 bases between. Here the CDR3 reads CAWNPGGAGDGYTF. The CDR3 bases are TGTGCCTGGAACCCTGGGGGGGCGGGAGATGGCTACACCTTC.

J is TRBJ1-3 and V is TRBV3-1 (or the pseudogene TRBV3-2); TRBD1 might be the D (5 bases). This CDR3 is 16 amino acids long. CDR1 and CDR2 from the germline V gene are LGHDT and YNNKEL (reference sequence). Trimming took off 2 bases at V and 4 bases at J, with 15 bases between the two ends. CDR3: CASSQPLAGSGNTIYF. Here the CDR3 DNA reads TGTGCCAGCAGCCAACCTTTGGCAGGGTCGGGAAACACCATATATTTT.

This chain uses TRBV10-2 with TRBJ2-4, with TRBD2 matching over 8 bases. The V gene end was trimmed by 5 bases and the J gene end by 0 bases; junction bases not matched to a gene: 9. CDR1 and CDR2 (germline): WSHSY, SAAADI. The CDR3 is 17 residues long. CDR3: CASSISGTRRAKNIQYF. CDR3 nucleotides: TGCGCCAGCAGTATCTCCGGGACTAGGAGAGCCAAAAACATTCAGTACTTC.

This chain joins TRBV11-1 and TRBJ2-7, with 9 bases matching TRBD1. The germline gives CDR1 SGHAT, CDR2 FQDESV (reference sequence). The CDR3 totals 14 residues. V gave up 2 bases and J gave up 5 bases; unmatched junction bases: 4. The DNA of the CDR3 is TGTGCCAGCAGCTTAAGGGACAGGGAACACGAGCAGTACTTC. Its protein is CASSLRDREHEQYF.

The chain joins TRBV4-2 to TRBJ2-7, with D possibly being TRBD2 (7 bases). Trimming shortened V by 8 bases and J by 4 bases, and 27 bases separated the two germline ends. Looked up from germline, CDR1 is LGHNA and CDR2 is YNFKEQ. The CDR3 is made up of 17 amino acids. The CDR3 loop reads CASAALTGGQAGYEQYF. CDR3 bases: TGTGCCAGCGCTGCTCTTACGGGGGGCCAAGCAGGGTACGAGCAGTACTTC.